The 25 T cell receptor beta chains below come from one sample, sequenced in a study of OX40 agonist ivuxolimab in advanced cancers. Here immunoSEQ multiplex PCR was the method, and the copy in TCRdb shows in-frame clones only, minus some. The sample has around 91,000 clones, roughly 87% seen once. The sequencing used CD4+ or CD8+ T cells sorted from blood, collected in a trial of the OX40 agonist ivuxolimab. The source of these receptors is an adult with an advanced solid tumor such as melanoma, head and neck, liver or kidney cancer.

The rearrangement joins TRBV18 to TRBJ1-5; the D is unclear. The V gene's germline CDR1 is KGHSH and CDR2 LQKENI. This CDR3 region has 14 residues. Trimming shortened V by 1 base and J by 6 bases, and 10 bases separated the two germline ends. In DNA form, the CDR3 reads TGTGCCAGCTCACCACAGGAGGTGGGTCAGCCCCAGCATTTT. Its translation: CASSPQEVGQPQHF.

The V gene is TRBV7-2, the J gene TRBJ2-7; TRBD2 matches at 10 bases. Losses at the gene ends were 2 bases for V and 0 bases for J; bases not matched to a gene: 4. From germline, CDR1 is SGHTA and CDR2 FQGNSA. This CDR3 has 16 amino acids. The DNA for the CDR3 is TGTGCCAGCAGCTTAAAGGCTAGCGGGAGCTCCTACGAGCAGTACTTC. Protein product: CASSLKASGSSYEQYF.

The rearrangement uses TRBV6-6 and TRBJ2-7; D is ambiguous. CDR1 MNHNY and CDR2 SVGAGI come from the germline V gene (reference sequence). Trimming pared 4 bases from V and 3 bases from J, leaving 10 bases between. The CDR3 spans 13 residues. The CDR3 DNA reads TGTGCCAGCAGTTGGGGTAGGGACTACGAGCAGTACGTC. Encoded protein: CASSWGRDYEQYV.

The chain uses TRBV2 and TRBJ1-3; 8 bases agree with TRBD1. The CDR3 has 15 residues. V was clipped by 6 bases and J by 4 bases; unmatched bases: 8. Germline-derived CDR1 and CDR2 are SNHLY and FYNNEI. CDR3 protein: CASSFDRGSGNTIYF. The CDR3 nucleotides are TGTGCCAGCAGCTTTGACAGGGGAAGCGGAAACACCATATATTTT.

This clone appeared a single time. The chain carries TRBV6-5 and TRBJ1-1; D is unclear. V dropped 5 bases and J dropped 3 bases, with 13 bases sitting between them. CDR3 size: 14 residues. The V gene's germline CDR1 is MNHEY and CDR2 SVGAGI. The CDR3 DNA reads TGTGCCAGCAGTCCCGGAGTGGGTCACACTGAAGCTTTCTTT. It specifies CASSPGVGHTEAFF.

The rearrangement joins TRBV7-3 to TRBJ2-1; 7 bases are shared with TRBD2. This CDR3 region has 15 residues. Germline assignment: CDR1 SGHTA and CDR2 FQGTGA. J gave up 0 bases and V 5 bases, and 4 bases lay outside the gene matches. The CDR3 here is CASSRSSGSYNEQFF. Here the CDR3 DNA reads TGTGCCAGCAGCCGCTCTAGCGGCTCCTACAATGAGCAGTTCTTC.

This rearrangement joins TRBV20-1 to TRBJ1-1; 7 positions match TRBD1. V was clipped by 6 bases and J by 7 bases; unmatched bases: 5. This CDR3 has 11 amino acids. Germline loops: CDR1 DFQATT, CDR2 SNEGSKA (reference sequence). Here the CDR3 reads CSAKDRDEAFF. For the CDR3, the DNA is TGCAGTGCCAAAGACAGGGATGAAGCTTTCTTT.

The V gene is TRBV5-1, the J gene TRBJ2-3; 11 nucleotides agree with TRBD1. The CDR3 loop spans 15 amino acids. The junction had 7 bases not matched to a gene; V was cut back by 4 bases and J by 6 bases. Germline-derived CDR1 and CDR2 are SGHRS and YFSETQ. In DNA, the CDR3 is TGCGCCAGCAGCCGACCGGGACAGGGGGGCGATACGCAGTATTTT. As protein: CASSRPGQGGDTQYF.

CDR3 in amino acids: CASSVEDRGNTEAFF. CDR3 sequence (DNA): TGTGCCAGCAGCGTAGAAGATAGGGGGAACACTGAAGCTTTCTTT. The rearrangement links TRBV9 to TRBJ1-1, with D perhaps matching TRBD1 (5 bases). This CDR3 is built from 15 residues. The V end was cut by 0 bases, the J end by 1 base, with 10 bases between. In germline, CDR1 is SGDLS, CDR2 YYNGEE.

The chain links TRBV9 to TRBJ2-5; D possibly corresponds to TRBD1 (5 bases). The length of the CDR3 is 16 residues. Germline loops: CDR1 SGDLS, CDR2 YYNGEE. V was clipped by 0 bases and J by 4 bases, with 16 bases between them. The CDR3 DNA follows: TGTGCCAGCAGCGTAGGAGCCCAGGGCAGTGGAGAGACCCAGTACTTC. Translation: CASSVGAQGSGETQYF.

V and J are TRBV15 and TRBJ1-2; 8 nucleotides agree with TRBD1. Trimming cost V 3 bases and J 5 bases; bases outside gene matches: 2. From germline, CDR1 is LNHNV and CDR2 YYDKDF (reference sequence). This CDR3 has 13 residues. This chain's CDR3 is CATSRDRVYGYTF. Here the CDR3 DNA reads TGTGCCACCAGCAGGGACAGGGTTTATGGCTACACCTTC. Combining the CDR3 with reference TRBV15 and TRBJ1-2 gives the whole variable domain DAMVIQNPRYQVTQFGKPVTLSCSQTLNHNVMYWYQQKSSQAPKLLFHYYDKDFNNEADTPDNFQSRRPNTSFCFLDIRSPGLGDTAMYLCATSRDRVYGYTFGSGTRLTVV.

V and J are TRBV6-5 and TRBJ2-7, with 7 bases identical to TRBD2. V lost 7 bases to trimming and J lost 0 bases; unmatched junction nucleotides: 6. CDR1 MNHEY and CDR2 SVGAGI come from the germline V gene. This CDR3 region has 14 residues. The CDR3 DNA reads as TGTGCCAGCAAGATGGCGGGAGCCTCCTACGAGCAGTACTTC. It codes for CASKMAGASYEQYF.

This clone was found once. The V call is TRBV11-2, the J call TRBJ2-7; 8 bases align to TRBD2. V gave up 5 bases and J gave up 7 bases; unmatched junction bases: 13. There are 15 residues in the CDR3. Germline V gives CDR1 SGHAT, CDR2 FQNNGV. CDR3 nucleotide sequence: TGTGCCAGCAGCGCCTGGCGGGGGGCCCTCGGGGAGCAGTACGTC. Its protein product is CASSAWRGALGEQYV.

The rearrangement joins TRBV5-5 to TRBJ1-6; D possibly corresponds to TRBD1 (5 bases). V lost 0 bases and J 10 bases, leaving 8 bases between the germline ends. This CDR3 has 13 amino acids. The germline gives CDR1 SGHKS, CDR2 YYEKEE (reference sequence). The CDR3 nucleotides read TGTGCCAGCAGCTTGGAAGGGGACTCACCCCTCCACTTT. This codes for CASSLEGDSPLHF. The whole variable domain, filled in from reference TRBV5-5 and TRBJ1-6, reads DAGVTQSPTHLIKTRGQQVTLRCSPISGHKSVSWYQQVLGQGPQFIFQYYEKEERGRGNFPDRFSARQFPNYSSELNVNALLLGDSALYLCASSLEGDSPLHFGNGTRLTVT.

The rearrangement links TRBV29-1 to TRBJ2-3; 8 bases fit TRBD2. CDR1 and CDR2 from the germline V gene are SQVTM and ANQGSEA. This CDR3 is built from 14 residues. Trimming removed 5 bases from V and 4 bases from J; junction bases left unmatched: 8. The CDR3 loop is CSVTGSGAPDTQYF. The CDR3 DNA is TGCAGCGTTACGGGTAGCGGGGCACCAGATACGCAGTATTTT.

This chain links TRBV7-2 with TRBJ2-1; D is unresolved. Per germline, CDR1 SGHTA and CDR2 FQGNSA. There are 11 residues in the CDR3. V was trimmed by 2 bases and J by 9 bases, leaving 5 bases between them. The CDR3 is CASSLISEQFF. CDR3 sequence (DNA): TGTGCCAGCAGCTTAATCTCTGAGCAGTTCTTC.

The V call is TRBV4-2, the J call TRBJ2-3; D is unresolved. CDR1 is LGHNA, CDR2 YNFKEQ, per germline. This CDR3 comprises 14 residues. The ends were cut back, 2 bases at V and 0 bases at J, with 6 bases in the middle. CDR3 DNA: TGTGCCAGCAGCCAATCCCGAAGCACAGATACGCAGTATTTT. This codes for CASSQSRSTDTQYF.

This clone was seen only once. The chain recombines TRBV6-5 with TRBJ2-2; weak D call: TRBD2 (5 bases). Germline CDR1 is MNHEY and CDR2 is SVGAGI. With 6 bases removed from V and 5 bases from J, the gap between germline ends came to 7 bases. The CDR3 spans 12 residues. CDR3 bases: TGTGCCAGCAGGACGGGGACCGGGGAGCTGTTTTTT. It translates to CASRTGTGELFF.

In nucleotides, the CDR3 is TGTGCCAGCAGCGTCCGACTAGCGGGGATGGAGACCCAGTACTTC. Translated, it gives CASSVRLAGMETQYF. V and J are TRBV9 and TRBJ2-5, with 11 bases identical to TRBD2. Germline V gene sequence: CDR1 SGDLS, CDR2 YYNGEE. CDR3 length: 15 residues. V lost 2 bases to trimming and J lost 5 bases; unmatched junction nucleotides: 5.

V and J are TRBV27 and TRBJ2-3; D unclear. The germline CDR1 and CDR2 sequences are MNHEY and SMNVEV (reference sequence). With 1 base removed from V and 0 bases from J, the gap between germline ends came to 5 bases. CDR3 length: 14 residues. As DNA, the CDR3 is TGTGCCAGCAGTTTATGGGCTAGCACAGATACGCAGTATTTT. Its translation is CASSLWASTDTQYF.

The gene calls are TRBV19 and TRBJ2-3; TRBD2 might be the D (6 bases). Germline values: CDR1 LNHDA, CDR2 SQIVND (reference sequence). CDR3 size: 15 residues. Trimming took 6 bases from V and 6 from J, leaving 19 bases between them. This chain's CDR3 is CASRTRDSAQDTQYF. The CDR3 DNA reads TGTGCCAGTAGGACCCGGGACTCTGCCCAGGATACGCAGTATTTT.

This chain connects TRBV7-3 to TRBJ1-1; a possible D gene is TRBD1 (6 bases). V lost 0 bases and J lost 3, with 11 bases in between. The CDR3 has 15 residues. Germline V gene sequence: CDR1 SGHTA, CDR2 FQGTGA. The CDR3 loop is CASSLTGTWDTEAFF. In DNA form, the CDR3 reads TGTGCCAGCAGCTTAACCGGGACATGGGACACTGAAGCTTTCTTT.

The chain uses TRBV11-2 and TRBJ2-1; TRBD2 matches 9 bases. CDR1 and CDR2 (germline): SGHAT, FQNNGV. The CDR3 covers 16 residues. Losses at the gene ends were 3 bases for V and 4 bases for J; bases not matched to a gene: 7. The CDR3 DNA follows: TGTGCCAGCAGCTTCGGGCGGGGGGGCCGTTACAATGAGCAGTTCTTC. It translates to CASSFGRGGRYNEQFF.

The chain has TRBV11-2 and TRBJ2-5; D is tentatively TRBD1 or TRBD2 (5 bases each). Germline V gene lookup returns CDR1 SGHAT and CDR2 FQNNGV. Trimming stripped 1 base from V and 0 bases from J, with 12 bases between. The CDR3 length is 16 residues. DNA for the CDR3: TGTGCCAGCAGCTTAGCGAGGGGTCGGTACCAAGAGACCCAGTACTTC. This translates into CASSLARGRYQETQYF.

The chain has TRBV2 and TRBJ2-2; tentatively, D is TRBD2 (5 bases). This CDR3 has 14 amino acids. From germline, CDR1 is SNHLY and CDR2 FYNNEI. V was cut by 3 bases and J by 1 base, with 6 bases left in between. The chain's CDR3 is CASSERENTGELFF. DNA for the CDR3: TGTGCCAGCAGTGAGAGGGAGAACACCGGGGAGCTGTTTTTT.